Presented here are 21 T cell receptor beta chains from one specimen sequenced in a study of cytomegalovirus exposure and HLA in healthy donors. The PCR ran on 60 Vbeta and 13 Jbeta primers. Assay: immunoSEQ multiplex PCR; the TCRdb copy retains only in-frame clones and omits some. The sample carries 130,000 to 150,000 clones, around four fifths recorded once. The sequencing sample was made of PBMCs. The receptor set was obtained from a woman aged 55-70 years in good health and CMV-seropositive.

This rearrangement joins TRBV5-1 to TRBJ2-4; D possibly corresponds to TRBD1 (6 bases). Germline values: CDR1 SGHRS, CDR2 YFSETQ. V gave up 2 bases and J gave up 6 bases, with 12 bases separating them. The length of the CDR3 is 14 residues. The DNA for the CDR3 is TGCGCCAGCAGCTTCGACAGGTCGTTAAACATTCAGTACTTC. It codes for CASSFDRSLNIQYF.

V is TRBV11-2 and J is TRBJ1-2; a weak D match, TRBD1 (5 bases). The CDR3 is 13 amino acids. CDR1 is SGHAT and CDR2 is FQNNGV in the germline V gene. The ends were cut back, 1 base at V and 4 bases at J, with 7 bases in the middle. This CDR3 is CASSLGTIYGYTF. Written as DNA, the CDR3 is TGTGCCAGCAGCTTAGGGACAATCTATGGCTACACCTTC.

This clone was recorded a few times. The chain couples TRBV27 to TRBJ2-6; 8 bases line up with TRBD2. The junction had 8 bases not matched to a gene; V was cut back by 7 bases and J by 0 bases. The CDR3 runs 17 residues. In germline, CDR1 is MNHEY, CDR2 SMNVEV (reference sequence). The CDR3 sequence: CASKGLAGNSGANVLTF. The CDR3, as DNA: TGTGCCAGCAAAGGATTAGCGGGGAACTCTGGGGCCAACGTCCTGACTTTC.

This sequence joins TRBV27 and TRBJ2-4, with D maybe TRBD2 (5 bases). V lost 3 bases to trimming and J lost 8 bases, with 14 bases between them. CDR3 size: 14 residues. CDR1 and CDR2 from the germline V gene are MNHEY and SMNVEV (reference sequence). Written as DNA, the CDR3 is TGTGCCAGCAGTTTTCTCTCAGAACTAGACATTCAGTACTTC. Its translation: CASSFLSELDIQYF.

The CDR3 DNA is TGTGCCAGCAGTTTAGGGACGGGGGGCCACGAGCAGTACTTC. This codes for CASSLGTGGHEQYF. The chain couples TRBV27 to TRBJ2-7; TRBD2 is a possible D gene (7 bases). V shed 2 bases and J shed 5 bases, with 13 bases lying between them. The CDR3 runs 14 residues. The germline gives CDR1 MNHEY, CDR2 SMNVEV (reference sequence).

The chain couples TRBV25-1 to TRBJ2-1, with 8 bases aligning to TRBD1. Germline assignment: CDR1 MGHDK and CDR2 SYGVNS. V was pared by 3 bases and J by 5 bases, with 6 bases of the junction left unmatched. The length of the CDR3 is 15 residues. CDR3 bases: TGTGCCAGCAGTGAGTACGGGACAGGAAACAATGAGCAGTTCTTC. Translated: CASSEYGTGNNEQFF. Full variable domain (missing parts from reference TRBV25-1 and TRBJ2-1): EADIYQTPRYLVIGTGKKITLECSQTMGHDKMYWYQQDPGMELHLIHYSYGVNSTEKGDLSSESTVSRIRTEHFPLTLESARPSHTSQYLCASSEYGTGNNEQFFGPGTRLTVL.

This rearrangement joins TRBV28 to TRBJ2-5; TRBD1 is a possible D gene (6 bases). Germline assignment: CDR1 MDHEN and CDR2 SYDVKM. The CDR3 has 13 residues. V dropped 5 bases and J dropped 4 bases, with 11 bases sitting between them. The CDR3 DNA reads TGTGCCAGCAGTCAGGGGTTAAGAGAGACCCAGTACTTC. It is translated as CASSQGLRETQYF.

The genes are TRBV11-3 and TRBJ2-7, with a possible D match to TRBD1 (6 bases). CDR3 size: 15 residues. V was clipped by 4 bases and J by 4 bases, with 17 bases between them. CDR1 is SGHNT and CDR2 is YENEEA in the germline V gene. This CDR3 is CASSYLGTSEYEQYF. CDR3 in DNA: TGTGCCAGCAGCTACCTAGGGACATCCGAGTACGAGCAGTACTTC.

The J gene is TRBJ1-2, the V gene TRBV10-3, with D tentatively TRBD1 (6 bases). The germline gives CDR1 ENHRY, CDR2 SYGVKD. V dropped 0 bases and J dropped 8 bases, with 22 bases sitting between them. The CDR3 has 17 amino acids. The CDR3 coding sequence is TGTGCCATCAGTGAGTCGATGTCTGCCAGGGGAGTGGAAGGCTACACCTTC. Its translation: CAISESMSARGVEGYTF.

V is TRBV30 and J is TRBJ2-7; 10 nucleotides agree with TRBD1. Per germline, CDR1 GTSNPN and CDR2 SVGIG (reference sequence). The CDR3 has 15 residues. V lost 2 bases to trimming and J lost 6 bases; unmatched junction nucleotides: 10. CDR3 sequence: CAWSPWDRGRAEQYF. DNA of the CDR3: TGTGCCTGGAGTCCCTGGGACAGGGGACGGGCCGAGCAGTACTTC.

This rearrangement joins TRBV27 to TRBJ2-7; D not certain. V was pared by 4 bases and J by 5 bases, with 6 bases between. Germline-derived CDR1 and CDR2 are MNHEY and SMNVEV (reference sequence). This CDR3 is 11 amino acids long. This CDR3 is CASSSRDEQYF. The CDR3 nucleotides are TGTGCCAGCAGTTCACGGGACGAGCAGTACTTC.

This sequence joins TRBV18 and TRBJ1-3, with 8 bases identical to TRBD1. The germline CDR1 and CDR2 sequences are KGHSH and LQKENI. The CDR3 consists of 15 residues. Germline trimming cut 4 bases from V and 0 bases from J; bases unmatched to any gene: 2. CDR3 coding DNA: TGTGCCAGCTCACTAGGGACAGGCTCTGGAAACACCATATATTTT. Its protein product is CASSLGTGSGNTIYF.

V is TRBV6-1 and J is TRBJ2-1; the match to TRBD2 covers 10 bases. V trimming: 3 bases; J trimming: 4 bases; junction bases outside the gene matches: 6. Germline-derived CDR1 and CDR2 are MNHNS and SASEGT. The CDR3 covers 16 residues. CDR3 residues: CASSDEGTSAYNEQFF. DNA for the CDR3: TGTGCCAGCAGTGATGAGGGGACTAGCGCTTACAATGAGCAGTTCTTC.

The rearrangement links TRBV27 to TRBJ2-7; possible D gene TRBD2, 6 bases. Germline loops: CDR1 MNHEY, CDR2 SMNVEV (reference sequence). The CDR3 is made up of 15 amino acids. Deletions cut 2 bases from V and 1 base from J, with 12 bases between. The CDR3 sequence: CASSLRGGTSYEQYF. The DNA of the CDR3 is TGTGCCAGCAGTTTAAGAGGCGGGACTTCCTACGAGCAGTACTTC.

This chain links TRBV9 with TRBJ1-1, with D unresolved. Looked up from germline, CDR1 is SGDLS and CDR2 is YYNGEE. The CDR3 runs 15 residues. Trimming removed 0 bases from V and 0 bases from J, with 9 bases in between. Written as DNA, the CDR3 is TGTGCCAGCAGCGTAGGAAACAGCTTGAACACTGAAGCTTTCTTT. This sequence encodes CASSVGNSLNTEAFF.

The rearrangement uses TRBV10-3 and TRBJ2-5, with D possibly TRBD1 on 5 matching bases. Trimming removed 0 bases at V and 3 bases at J, with 5 bases between. The CDR3 consists of 13 residues. Germline V gene sequence: CDR1 ENHRY, CDR2 SYGVKD. DNA for the CDR3: TGTGCCATCAGTGAGTCAGGGGAAGAGACCCAGTACTTC. Translated, it gives CAISESGEETQYF.

The genes are TRBV7-8 and TRBJ2-7; 8 bases are a match to TRBD1. Looked up from germline, CDR1 is SGHVS and CDR2 is FQNEAQ. The CDR3 is 14 residues long. With V trimmed by 5 bases and J by 3 bases, 6 bases remained unmatched. The CDR3 spells CASSNGQGYYEQYF. The CDR3, as DNA: TGTGCCAGCAGCAATGGACAGGGATACTACGAGCAGTACTTC.

The chain has TRBV30 and TRBJ2-5; 11 nucleotides match TRBD1. The V gene end was trimmed by 2 bases and the J gene end by 4 bases; junction bases not matched to a gene: 3. Germline CDR1 and CDR2: GTSNPN and SVGIG (reference sequence). CDR3 length equals 14 residues. The CDR3 DNA sequence: TGTGCCTGGAGTACCGGGACAGGGGGAGAGACCCAGTACTTC. It translates to CAWSTGTGGETQYF.

The chain links TRBV6-5 to TRBJ2-5, with 7 bases identical to TRBD1. Germline CDR1 and CDR2: MNHEY and SVGAGI. CDR3 length: 15 amino acids. The trim removed 2 bases at V and 0 bases at J, leaving 3 bases unmatched. The CDR3 region is CASSYGTEYQETQYF. The CDR3 DNA reads TGTGCCAGCAGTTACGGGACAGAGTACCAAGAGACCCAGTACTTC.

V is TRBV7-2 and J is TRBJ2-7; D is perhaps TRBD1 (6 bases). The CDR3 spans 13 residues. Germline values: CDR1 SGHTA, CDR2 FQGNSA. Trimming took 4 bases from V and 1 from J, leaving 8 bases between them. CDR3 coding DNA: TGTGCCAGCAGCTCAGGGGATTCCTACGAGCAGTACTTC. Protein product: CASSSGDSYEQYF.

The chain uses TRBV4-2 and TRBJ2-2; 11 bases agree with TRBD2. Germline trimming cut 4 bases from V and 2 bases from J; bases unmatched to any gene: 9. The CDR3 length is 18 residues. Germline V gene sequence: CDR1 LGHNA, CDR2 YNFKEQ. Here the CDR3 DNA reads TGTGCCAGCAGCCTGACTTCTCTAGCGGGAGGAAACACCGGGGAGCTGTTTTTT. Encoded protein: CASSLTSLAGGNTGELFF.